The 5 T cell receptor beta chains below all came from one sample that was sequenced in a study of metastatic and nonmetastatic thyroid tumors. Thyroid surgery took place with no prior treatment in any patient. TCRdb called clones again from the PCR reads with MiXCR. The table includes about 33,000 clones, roughly a sixth detected once. Sequenced material: blood. Receptors originate from a male donor with papillary thyroid cancer or a benign thyroid nodule (not recorded which). Some clones in this sample may be carry-over from other donors' samples.

The chain couples TRBV28 to TRBJ1-1; D possibly corresponds to TRBD1 (6 bases). V dropped 7 bases and J dropped 3 bases, with 12 bases sitting between them. Germline V lookup: CDR1 MDHEN, CDR2 SYDVKM. The CDR3 consists of 13 residues. For the CDR3, the DNA is TGTGCCAGCAACCCGGACAGATACACTGAAGCTTTCTTT. It yields the protein CASNPDRYTEAFF.

Judged by abundance, this clone is medium-sized. This chain uses TRBV6-1 with TRBJ1-2; D gene ambiguous. Germline V gives CDR1 MNHNS, CDR2 SASEGT. The V end lost 5 bases, the J end lost 4 bases, and 11 bases lay between the germline ends. This CDR3 region has 13 residues. The CDR3 sequence: CASSTETGYGYTF. Written as DNA, the CDR3 is TGTGCCAGCAGTACCGAAACGGGCTATGGCTACACCTTC.

This rearrangement joins TRBV25-1 to TRBJ1-1; TRBD1 agrees at 8 bases. With V trimmed by 4 bases and J by 3 bases, 13 bases remained unmatched. CDR3 length equals 17 residues. CDR1 and CDR2 from the germline V gene are MGHDK and SYGVNS. CDR3 sequence: CASSASTGALGDTEAFF. As DNA, the CDR3 is TGTGCCAGCAGTGCCTCGACAGGGGCCCTAGGAGACACTGAAGCTTTCTTT. Filled out from reference TRBV25-1 and TRBJ1-1, the complete variable domain reads EADIYQTPRYLVIGTGKKITLECSQTMGHDKMYWYQQDPGMELHLIHYSYGVNSTEKGDLSSESTVSRIRTEHFPLTLESARPSHTSQYLCASSASTGALGDTEAFFGQGTRLTVV.

Worth noting for this clone: This may be a read error: a much more frequent sequence differs by one nucleotide. The V and J genes are TRBV7-9 and TRBJ2-3; 7 nucleotides align to TRBD2. The CDR3 is 14 amino acids. CDR1 and CDR2 from the germline V gene are SEHNR and FQNEAQ (reference sequence). The CDR3 here is CTSSLPGEGDTQYF. In DNA form, the CDR3 reads TGTACCAGCAGCTTACCGGGGGAGGGAGATACGCAGTATTTT. The full variable domain, in which reference TRBV7-9 and TRBJ2-3 provide the parts outside the CDR3, is DTGVSQNPRHKITKRGQNVTFRCDPISEHNRLYWYRQTLGQGPEFLTYFQNEAQLEKSRLLSDRFSAERPKGSFSTLEIQRTEQGDSAMYLCTSSLPGEGDTQYFGPGTRLTVL.

This clone was observed many times. J is TRBJ1-5 and V is TRBV19; D uncertain. Per germline, CDR1 LNHDA and CDR2 SQIVND (reference sequence). The CDR3 contains 16 residues. V lost 3 bases and J 0 bases, leaving 12 bases between the germline ends. CDR3 region: CASSMEGSHSNQPQHF. Written as DNA, the CDR3 is TGTGCCAGTAGTATGGAAGGGTCGCATAGCAATCAGCCCCAGCATTTT. Looking up the rest from reference TRBV19 and TRBJ1-5 gives the full variable domain: DGGITQSPKYLFRKEGQNVTLSCEQNLNHDAMYWYRQDPGQGLRLIYYSQIVNDFQKGDIAEGYSVSREKKESFPLTVTSAQKNPTAFYLCASSMEGSHSNQPQHFGDGTRLSIL.